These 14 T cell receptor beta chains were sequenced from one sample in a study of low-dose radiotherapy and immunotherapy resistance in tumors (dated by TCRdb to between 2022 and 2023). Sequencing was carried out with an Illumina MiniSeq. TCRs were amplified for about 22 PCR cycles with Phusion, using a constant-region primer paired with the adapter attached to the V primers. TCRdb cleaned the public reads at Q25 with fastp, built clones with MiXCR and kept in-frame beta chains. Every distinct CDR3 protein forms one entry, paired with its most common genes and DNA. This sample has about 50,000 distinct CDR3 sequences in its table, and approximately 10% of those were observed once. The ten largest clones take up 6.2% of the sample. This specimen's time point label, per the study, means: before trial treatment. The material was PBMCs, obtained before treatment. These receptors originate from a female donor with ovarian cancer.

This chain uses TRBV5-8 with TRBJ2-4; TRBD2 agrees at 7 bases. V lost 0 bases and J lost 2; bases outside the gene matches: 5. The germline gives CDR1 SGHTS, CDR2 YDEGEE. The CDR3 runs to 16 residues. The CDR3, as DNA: TGTGCCAGCAGCTTGGTCTGGGGGGGAACCAAAAACATTCAGTACTTC. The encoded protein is CASSLVWGGTKNIQYF.

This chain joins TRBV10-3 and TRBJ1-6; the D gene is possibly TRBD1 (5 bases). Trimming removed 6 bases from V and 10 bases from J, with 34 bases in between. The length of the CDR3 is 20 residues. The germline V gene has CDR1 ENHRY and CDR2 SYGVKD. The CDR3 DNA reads TGTGCCATCAGCCCTAAGAGTCCAGGACCGGAGACTACAACAGGATCACCCCTCCACTTT. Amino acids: CAISPKSPGPETTTGSPLHF.

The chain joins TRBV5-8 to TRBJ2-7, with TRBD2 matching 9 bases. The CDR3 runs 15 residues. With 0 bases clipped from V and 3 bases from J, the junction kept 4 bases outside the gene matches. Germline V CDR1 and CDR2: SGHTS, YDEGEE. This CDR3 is CASSLALAGNYEQYF. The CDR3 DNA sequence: TGTGCCAGCAGCTTGGCTCTAGCGGGAAACTACGAGCAGTACTTC.

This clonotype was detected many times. This chain's CDR3 is CASSLGGVGEKLFF. DNA of the CDR3: TGTGCCAGCAGTCTGGGGGGGGTGGGTGAAAAACTGTTTTTT. The chain has TRBV27 and TRBJ1-4, with a tentative D call TRBD1 (5 bases). In germline, CDR1 is MNHEY, CDR2 SMNVEV (reference sequence). This CDR3 has 14 residues. V dropped 5 bases and J dropped 7 bases, with 14 bases sitting between them.

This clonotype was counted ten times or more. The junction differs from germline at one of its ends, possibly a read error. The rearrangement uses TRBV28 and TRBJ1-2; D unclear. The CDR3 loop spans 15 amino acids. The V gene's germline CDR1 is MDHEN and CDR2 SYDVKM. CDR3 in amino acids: CASRTESIMRSGHTF. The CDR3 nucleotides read TGTGCCAGCAGAACGGAATCAATAATGCGGTCTGGCCACACCTTC.

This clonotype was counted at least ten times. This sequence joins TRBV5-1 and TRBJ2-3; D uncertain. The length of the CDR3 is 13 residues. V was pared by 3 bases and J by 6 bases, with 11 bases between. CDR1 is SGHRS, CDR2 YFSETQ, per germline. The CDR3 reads CASSSGPWDTQYF. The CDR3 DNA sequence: TGCGCCAGCAGCTCCGGCCCCTGGGATACGCAGTATTTT.

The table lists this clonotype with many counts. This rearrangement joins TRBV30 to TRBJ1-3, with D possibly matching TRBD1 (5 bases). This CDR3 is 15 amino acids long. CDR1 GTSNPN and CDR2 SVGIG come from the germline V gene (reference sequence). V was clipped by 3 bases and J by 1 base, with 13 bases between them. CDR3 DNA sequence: TGTGCCTGGAGAATCGGGGGACCATCTGGAAACACCATATATTTT. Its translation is CAWRIGGPSGNTIYF.

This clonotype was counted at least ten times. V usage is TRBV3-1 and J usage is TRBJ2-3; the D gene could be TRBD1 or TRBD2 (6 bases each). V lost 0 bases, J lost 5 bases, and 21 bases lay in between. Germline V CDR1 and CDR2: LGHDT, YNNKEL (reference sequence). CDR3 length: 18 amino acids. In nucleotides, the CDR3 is TGTGCCAGCAGCCAAGATGGGACATATCCCGGGAGAGGAGATACGCAGTATTTT. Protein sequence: CASSQDGTYPGRGDTQYF.

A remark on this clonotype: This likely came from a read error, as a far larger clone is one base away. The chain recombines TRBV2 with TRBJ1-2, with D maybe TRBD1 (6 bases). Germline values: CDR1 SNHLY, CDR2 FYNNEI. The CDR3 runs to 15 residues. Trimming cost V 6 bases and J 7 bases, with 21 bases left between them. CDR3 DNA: TGTGCCAGCAGCGTAGGGGGACACGGGGCTCGTGGCTACACCTTC. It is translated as CASSVGGHGARGYTF. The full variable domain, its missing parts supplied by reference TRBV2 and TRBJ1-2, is EPEVTQTPSHQVTQMGQEVILRCVPISNHLYFYWYRQILGQKVEFLVSFYNNEISEKSEIFDDQFSVERPDGSNFTLKIRSTKLEDSAMYFCASSVGGHGARGYTFGSGTRLTVV.

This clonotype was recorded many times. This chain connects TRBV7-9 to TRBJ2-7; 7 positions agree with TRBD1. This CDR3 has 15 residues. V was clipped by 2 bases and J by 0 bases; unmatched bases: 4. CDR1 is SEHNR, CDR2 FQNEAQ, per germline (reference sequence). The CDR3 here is CASSLHGTASYEQYF. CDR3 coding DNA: TGTGCCAGCAGCTTACATGGGACAGCCTCCTACGAGCAGTACTTC.

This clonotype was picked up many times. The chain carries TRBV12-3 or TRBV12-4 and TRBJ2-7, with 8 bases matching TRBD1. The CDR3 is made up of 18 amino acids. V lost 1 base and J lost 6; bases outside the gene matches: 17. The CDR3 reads CASSLGRDRSYSLLEQYF. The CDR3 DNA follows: TGTGCCAGCAGTTTAGGGAGGGACAGGTCCTATAGCCTGCTCGAGCAGTACTTC.

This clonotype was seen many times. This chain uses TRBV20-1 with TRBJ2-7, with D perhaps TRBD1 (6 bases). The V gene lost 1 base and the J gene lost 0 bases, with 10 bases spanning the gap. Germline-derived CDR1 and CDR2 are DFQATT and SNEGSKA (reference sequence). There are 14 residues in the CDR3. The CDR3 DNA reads TGCAGTGCTAGAGCCGGGGACACCTCCTACGAGCAGTACTTC. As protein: CSARAGDTSYEQYF.

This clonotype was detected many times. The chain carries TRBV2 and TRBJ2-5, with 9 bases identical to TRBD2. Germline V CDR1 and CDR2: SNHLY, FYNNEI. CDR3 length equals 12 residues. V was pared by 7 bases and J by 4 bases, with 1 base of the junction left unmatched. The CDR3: CASMTSGETQYF. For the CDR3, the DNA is TGTGCCAGCATGACTAGCGGAGAGACCCAGTACTTC.

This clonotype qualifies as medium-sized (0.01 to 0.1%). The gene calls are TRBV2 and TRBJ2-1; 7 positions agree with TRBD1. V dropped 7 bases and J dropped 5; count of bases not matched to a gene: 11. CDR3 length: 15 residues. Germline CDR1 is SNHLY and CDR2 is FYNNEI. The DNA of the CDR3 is TGTGCCAGCAACGTAGGGCAGGGACAGAACAATGAGCAGTTCTTC. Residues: CASNVGQGQNNEQFF.